This entry concerns a single T cell receptor (beta chain). Some clones are missing from TCRdb's copy, which holds only in-frame ones; the method was immunoSEQ multiplex PCR. The sample yields a few hundred thousand clones, roughly nine tenths seen once. This record belongs to a study of blood T cell repertoires in COVID-19. As for the study in general: Sources were T cells, B-cell-depleted T cells, or PBMCs; the material itself was cDNA or gDNA.

V shed 5 bases, J shed 7 bases, and the junction held 6 bases outside the gene matches. The CDR3 length is 15 residues. Germline CDR1 SGHTS, CDR2 YDEGEE. The sequence derives from a woman younger than 45 with COVID-19, enrolled during active disease. Sample: peripheral blood. The rearrangement uses TRBV5-8 and TRBJ1-6; 10 nucleotides agree with TRBD1. CDR3: CASSSPGQGNSPLHF. CDR3 DNA sequence: TGTGCCAGCAGTTCTCCGGGACAGGGGAATTCACCCCTCCACTTT.